This passage covers 4 T cell receptor beta chains from one sample sequenced in a study of shared clonotypes between healthy human individuals (dated by TCRdb to the early 2020s). The method was the immunoSEQ multiplex PCR assay. Here the immuneACCESS table is served through TCRdb, limited to in-frame sequences with V and J called. Missing clones are a known gap in these copies; in checked studies unresolved V genes cover under half, and the rest lacks a known reason. The sample table holds a few million clones, of which approximately 96% were seen once. The ten biggest clones cover less than 0.15% of the sample. The specimen sequenced was naive CD4+ T cells sorted from blood. Reading the label with the study, this specimen's cell subset or site is: CD45RA+ positively selected. These receptors came from a young man in good health.

The chain combines TRBV5-1 with TRBJ2-7; possibly TRBD1 or TRBD2 for D (5 bases each). V dropped 4 bases and J dropped 0 bases, with 11 bases sitting between them. The CDR3 is 14 residues long. Looked up from germline, CDR1 is SGHRS and CDR2 is YFSETQ. The CDR3 nucleotides are TGCGCCAGCAGCGGGGACGGAAGCTCCTACGAGCAGTACTTC. Its translation is CASSGDGSSYEQYF.

This clone was detected a few times. The rearrangement joins TRBV7-6 to TRBJ2-2; D not resolved. CDR1 and CDR2 (germline): SGHVS, FNYEAQ. The V gene lost 5 bases and the J gene lost 4 bases, with 5 bases spanning the gap. The CDR3 has 12 amino acids. This CDR3 reads CASSLTTGELFF. CDR3 in DNA: TGTGCCAGCAGCCTAACCACCGGGGAGCTGTTTTTT.

This sequence joins TRBV6-6 and TRBJ2-7; 7 bases match TRBD2. Unmatched junction bases numbered 4, after V lost 5 bases and J lost 3 bases. The CDR3 sequence is 13 residues long. In germline, CDR1 is MNHNY, CDR2 SVGAGI (reference sequence). The CDR3, as DNA: TGTGCCAGCAGTCAAATAGCGGGCTACGAGCAGTACTTC. Amino acid sequence: CASSQIAGYEQYF.

In regard to this clone: The sample contains more than one DNA sequence encoding this CDR3. V and J are TRBV5-1 and TRBJ1-2; maybe TRBD1 (5 bases). In germline, CDR1 is SGHRS, CDR2 YFSETQ. Trimming pared 4 bases from V and 4 bases from J, leaving 14 bases between. The CDR3 is made up of 14 amino acids. CDR3 loop: CASSPDGGGYGYTF. In DNA form, the CDR3 reads TGCGCCAGCAGCCCGGACGGGGGGGGCTATGGCTACACCTTC.